This entry concerns a single T cell receptor (beta chain). The data were obtained in a study of blood T cell repertoires in COVID-19. Looking at the study overall: Donors in the United States, Italy and Spain gave samples during acute or convalescent COVID-19.

Produced via immunoSEQ multiplex PCR; TCRdb's table is partial and in-frame only. Of about 220,000 clones in the sample, 65% to 85% were seen once. Germline V gene sequence: CDR1 SEHNR, CDR2 FQNEAQ (reference sequence). The CDR3 totals 16 residues. V lost 5 bases, J lost 0 bases, and 14 bases lay in between. The genes are TRBV7-9 and TRBJ1-3; D is unclear. Source material: peripheral blood. The TCR originated in a human donor in a cohort sampled during active COVID-19. In DNA form, the CDR3 reads TGTGCCAGCAGCCAAGATGAGTTTTTCTCTGGAAACACCATATATTTT. Translated, it gives CASSQDEFFSGNTIYF.